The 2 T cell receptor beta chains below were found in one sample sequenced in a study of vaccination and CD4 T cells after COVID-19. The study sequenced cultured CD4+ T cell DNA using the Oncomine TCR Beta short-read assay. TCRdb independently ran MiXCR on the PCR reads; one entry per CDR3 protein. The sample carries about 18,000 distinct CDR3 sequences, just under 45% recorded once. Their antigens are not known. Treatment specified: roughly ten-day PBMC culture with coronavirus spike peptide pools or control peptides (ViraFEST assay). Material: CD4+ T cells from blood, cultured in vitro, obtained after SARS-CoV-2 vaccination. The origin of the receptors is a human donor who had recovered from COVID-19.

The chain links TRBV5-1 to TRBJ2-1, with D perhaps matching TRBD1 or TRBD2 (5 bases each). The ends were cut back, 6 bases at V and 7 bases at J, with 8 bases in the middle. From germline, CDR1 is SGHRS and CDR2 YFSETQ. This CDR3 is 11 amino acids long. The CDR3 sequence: CASMGENEQFF. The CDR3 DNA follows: TGCGCCAGCATGGGGGAGAATGAGCAGTTCTTC.

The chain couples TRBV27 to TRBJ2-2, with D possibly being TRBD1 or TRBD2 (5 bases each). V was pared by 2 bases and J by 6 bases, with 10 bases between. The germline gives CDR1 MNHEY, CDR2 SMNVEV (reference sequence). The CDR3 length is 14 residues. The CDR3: CASSLERGAGELFF. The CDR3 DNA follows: TGTGCCAGCAGTTTAGAAAGAGGGGCCGGGGAGCTGTTTTTT.